This T cell receptor beta chain comes out of a study of early stage breast cancer tumors. Study results and limitations: Compared with adjacent normal breast tissue, tumors showed about 2.3-fold greater T cell density and higher clonality. Bulk DNA sequencing of unsorted cells missed chain pairing and markers.

Each sample had two DNA replicates, 0.5 ug blood or around 1.4 ug tissue. Here immunoSEQ multiplex PCR was the method, and the copy in TCRdb shows in-frame clones only, minus some. The sample shows tens of thousands of clones, around three quarters of them seen only once. As regards this clone: What it binds is not known.

The receptor's source is a person aged 30 to 40 with breast cancer. Material: blood.

The CDR3 DNA sequence: TGTGCCAGCAGCCCCACACTAAAGGTGGGCACTAATGAAAAACTGTTTTTT. Amino acid sequence: CASSPTLKVGTNEKLFF. The chain links TRBV7-9 to TRBJ1-4; no clear D. Per germline, CDR1 SEHNR and CDR2 FQNEAQ (reference sequence). V gave up 5 bases and J gave up 2 bases, with 18 bases separating them. CDR3 length: 17 residues.